A single sample is the source of the 29 T cell receptor beta chains below, sequenced in a study of Tregs in tolerant kidney transplant recipients. Generated by immunoSEQ multiplex PCR, the TCRdb table keeps only in-frame clones and is missing some. This sample's table reports some 31,000 clones. The source was CD8+ T cells from blood, collected before the transplant. Every receptor here comes from a human donor who received a combined kidney and bone marrow transplant.

A note on this clone: The read terminates 3 residues ahead of where the CDR3 ends, so the germline J gene completes it. This chain joins TRBV18 and TRBJ2-3; 9 nucleotides align to TRBD2. V trimming: 0 bases; J trimming: 2 bases; junction bases outside the gene matches: 6. The length of the CDR3 is 17 residues. Looked up from germline, CDR1 is KGHSH and CDR2 is LQKENI. CDR3 residues: CASSPPSLAGITDTQYF. Partial CDR3 DNA: TGTGCCAGCTCACCACCGAGTCTAGCGGGAATCACAGATACG.

A word on this clone: The sequenced fragment ends 3 residues before the CDR3 boundary, so the rest is inferred from the germline J gene. The rearrangement links TRBV10-2 to TRBJ2-1; 10 bases are shared with TRBD2. This CDR3 is built from 13 residues. V trimming: 8 bases; J trimming: 4 bases; junction bases outside the gene matches: 2. Germline-derived CDR1 and CDR2 are WSHSY and SAAADI. Incomplete CDR3 DNA: TGCGCCAGCCAGCGGGAGGGATACAATGAG. Protein product: CASQREGYNE. The whole CDR3 sequence is CASQREGYNEQFF.

Notes on this clone: The read ends 3 residues early relative to the CDR3; the germline J gene fills the gap. The chain uses TRBV7-6 and TRBJ2-2; TRBD1 is a possible D gene (6 bases). Germline values: CDR1 SGHVS, CDR2 FNYEAQ. V lost 2 bases to trimming and J lost 6 bases, with 16 bases between them. This CDR3 comprises 16 residues. Partial CDR3 DNA: TGTGCCAGCAGCTTATTAGGGGGTGGAAACCCCGGGGAG. Translating gives CASSLLGGGNPGE. The whole CDR3 sequence reads CASSLLGGGNPGELFF.

On this clone: The read ends 3 residues before the CDR3 terminus; that terminus is restored from the germline J gene. The rearrangement uses TRBV11-2 and TRBJ1-1, with TRBD1 as a possible D gene (6 bases). This CDR3 contains 12 residues. Germline V gene lookup returns CDR1 SGHAT and CDR2 FQNNGV. The sequenced part of the CDR3 DNA is TGTGCCAGCAGCCCCGGGGGGCTGGAA. It yields the protein CASSPGGLE. Given in full, the CDR3 is CASSPGGLEAFF.

Comments on this clone: Read data end 3 residues before the CDR3 end; the end is taken from the germline J gene. Other DNA sequences within the sample encode an identical CDR3. The chain joins TRBV19 to TRBJ1-5; the D gene is possibly TRBD1 (5 bases). V gave up 3 bases and J gave up 5 bases, with 8 bases separating them. CDR1 is LNHDA, CDR2 SQIVND, per germline (reference sequence). This CDR3 region has 13 residues. The CDR3 sequence is CASSIGGDQPQHF. The CDR3 bases that were read are TGTGCCAGTAGTATCGGGGGGGATCAGCCC.

About this clone itself: Sequencing ends 3 residues short of the CDR3 end; the germline J gene provides the rest. The chain employs TRBV2 and TRBJ1-5; D call uncertain. Per germline, CDR1 SNHLY and CDR2 FYNNEI. Trimming left V 6 bases short and J 3 bases short, with 15 bases between. The CDR3 loop spans 15 amino acids. The CDR3 is CASSGHGESNQPQHF. The part of the CDR3 DNA that was read is TGTGCCAGCAGCGGGCACGGGGAGTCCAATCAGCCC.

On this clone itself: The read terminates 3 residues ahead of where the CDR3 ends, so the germline J gene completes it. V is TRBV7-6 and J is TRBJ2-2; no reliable D call. Per germline, CDR1 SGHVS and CDR2 FNYEAQ. Trimming removed 3 bases at V and 2 bases at J, with 13 bases between. CDR3 length equals 16 residues. CDR3 DNA (partial): TGTGCCAGCAGCTTGGTCGCGGATTATAACACCGGGGAG. Translation gives CASSLVADYNTGE. The whole CDR3 sequence reads CASSLVADYNTGELFF.

A word on this clone: The read ends 3 residues early relative to the CDR3; the germline J gene fills the gap. The V call is TRBV5-6, the J call TRBJ1-2; perhaps TRBD1 as D (6 bases). Germline V lookup: CDR1 SGHDT, CDR2 YYEEEE. The CDR3 has 14 residues. V was shortened by 4 bases and J by 4 bases, with 14 bases between the two germline ends. The covered CDR3 bases are TGTGCCAGCAGCCTTGGACAGACCACCTATGGC. This gives the protein CASSLGQTTYG. The full CDR3 protein reads CASSLGQTTYGYTF.

Notes on this clone: The read ends 3 residues shy of where the CDR3 ends; the end is completed using the germline J gene. This chain links TRBV30 with TRBJ2-6; D remains ambiguous. V shed 0 bases and J shed 2 bases, with 11 bases lying between them. The CDR3 covers 16 residues. Germline V gene data show CDR1 as GTSNPN and CDR2 as SVGIG (reference sequence). CDR3 DNA, as far as it was read: TGTGCCTGGAGTGTACTTGCTGGGCCTGGGGCCAACGTC. Translating it yields CAWSVLAGPGANV. The whole CDR3 sequence is CAWSVLAGPGANVLTF.

Notes on this clone: The read ends 3 residues shy of where the CDR3 ends; the end is completed using the germline J gene. The chain is built from TRBV5-1 and TRBJ1-6; 7 nucleotides line up with TRBD1. The CDR3 sequence is 13 residues long. Germline V gene data show CDR1 as SGHRS and CDR2 as YFSETQ. Losses at the gene ends were 2 bases for V and 10 bases for J; bases not matched to a gene: 3. This CDR3 is CASSFTGDSPLHF. CDR3 DNA (partial): TGCGCCAGCAGCTTTACAGGGGACTCACCC.

Worth noting for this clone: From the germline J gene comes the end of the CDR3, since the read stops 3 residues before it. V is TRBV2 and J is TRBJ1-2; D is possibly TRBD1 (6 bases). CDR1 is SNHLY and CDR2 is FYNNEI in the germline V gene. The CDR3 runs 15 residues. Trimming stripped 7 bases from V and 4 bases from J, with 19 bases between. The sequenced CDR3 bases are TGTGCCAGCAACCCTGATGAAGGACAGTTCTATGGC. Translated, it gives CASNPDEGQFYG. The full CDR3 reads CASNPDEGQFYGYTF.

As concerns this clone: Read data end 3 residues before the CDR3 end; the end is taken from the germline J gene. The genes are TRBV19 and TRBJ1-1; no clear D gene. Germline values: CDR1 LNHDA, CDR2 SQIVND (reference sequence). The CDR3 loop spans 14 amino acids. V shed 0 bases and J shed 0 bases, with 5 bases lying between them. CDR3 amino acids: CASSIEGMNTEAFF. The DNA read from the CDR3 is TGTGCCAGTAGTATAGAGGGCATGAACACTGAA.

Comment on this clone: The read terminates 3 residues before the CDR3 end, so the remaining end is supplied by the germline J gene. This sequence joins TRBV29-1 and TRBJ1-3, with unresolved D. Trimming removed 1 base from V and 8 bases from J, with 15 bases in between. In germline, CDR1 is SQVTM, CDR2 ANQGSEA. The CDR3 totals 14 residues. The CDR3 bases that were read are TGCAGCGTTGAAGCGATCCTTCCCACGGACACC. Protein sequence: CSVEAILPTDT. The full CDR3 protein reads CSVEAILPTDTIYF.

A remark on this clone: The CDR3 extends 3 residues past the end of the read, so its final part is completed from the germline J gene. This rearrangement joins TRBV6-2 or TRBV6-3 to TRBJ1-1, with D perhaps matching TRBD1 (5 bases). The CDR3 extends over 11 amino acids. With 4 bases removed from V and 7 bases from J, the gap between germline ends came to 7 bases. Germline V gene sequence: CDR1 MNHEY, CDR2 SVGEGT. CDR3 region: CASSWGGEAFF. The sequenced CDR3 bases are TGTGCCAGCAGTTGGGGCGGTGAA.

As concerns this clone: The sequence runs out 3 residues before the end of the CDR3; the remainder is reconstructed from the germline J gene. V and J are TRBV6-1 and TRBJ1-1; tentative D call: TRBD1 (5 bases). The CDR3 consists of 12 residues. Per germline, CDR1 MNHNS and CDR2 SASEGT. CDR3 sequence reads: CASSDPGLIAFF. The part of the CDR3 DNA that was read is TGTGCCAGCAGTGACCCGGGACTTATC.

As for this clone: The observed sequence ends 3 residues before the CDR3 terminus, with the missing tail filled in from the germline J gene. The V and J genes are TRBV29-1 and TRBJ2-7; 7 bases map to TRBD2. This CDR3 is built from 14 residues. Per the germline V gene, CDR1 is SQVTM and CDR2 is ANQGSEA. With V trimmed by 1 base and J by 3 bases, 6 bases remained unmatched. CDR3: CSVEVAGVFYEQYF. The part of the CDR3 DNA that was read is TGCAGCGTTGAAGTGGCGGGGGTATTCTACGAG.

Points on this clone: The CDR3 extends 3 residues past the end of the read, so its final part is completed from the germline J gene. The rearrangement joins TRBV20-1 to TRBJ1-3; a possible D gene is TRBD1 (6 bases). The CDR3 consists of 15 residues. Trimming shortened V by 3 bases and J by 7 bases, and 19 bases separated the two germline ends. CDR1 is DFQATT and CDR2 is SNEGSKA in the germline V gene (reference sequence). The part of the CDR3 DNA that was read is TGCAGTGCTAGGTTTGCAGGCCAAAGGGGGAACACC. Its protein is CSARFAGQRGNT. The whole CDR3 protein reads CSARFAGQRGNTIYF.

About this clone itself: The read terminates 3 residues before the CDR3 end, so the remaining end is supplied by the germline J gene. V and J are TRBV14 and TRBJ2-4; TRBD2 might be the D (6 bases). There are 14 residues in the CDR3. V lost 5 bases to trimming and J lost 6 bases, with 14 bases between them. Germline CDR1 is SGHDN and CDR2 is FVKESK. The CDR3 loop is CASSAPGLRNIQYF. The CDR3 DNA, read in part, is TGTGCCAGCAGCGCTCCGGGACTCCGAAACATT.

To note about this clone: The read ends 3 residues before the CDR3 terminus; that terminus is restored from the germline J gene. The rearrangement uses TRBV7-8 and TRBJ2-7; 10 bases fit TRBD1. The junction had 12 bases not matched to a gene; V was cut back by 5 bases and J by 5 bases. Per the germline V gene, CDR1 is SGHVS and CDR2 is FQNEAQ. The CDR3 contains 16 residues. The covered CDR3 bases are TGTGCCAGCAGCGAAGCGTTGGGACAGGGGTCCCACGAG. Translation: CASSEALGQGSHE. The CDR3 as a whole reads CASSEALGQGSHEQYF. The whole variable domain, remainder taken from reference TRBV7-8 and TRBJ2-7, is GAGVSQSPRYKVAKRGQDVALRCDPISGHVSLFWYQQALGQGPEFLTYFQNEAQLDKSGLPSDRFFAERPEGSVSTLKIQRTQQEDSAVYLCASSEALGQGSHEQYFGPGTRLTVT.

As concerns this clone: The read gets to within 3 residues of the CDR3 end, and the germline J gene fills in the rest. This chain joins TRBV19 and TRBJ2-1; TRBD2 matches at 9 bases. The CDR3 loop spans 16 amino acids. Trimming removed 5 bases from V and 3 bases from J; junction bases left unmatched: 8. Germline V CDR1 and CDR2: LNHDA, SQIVND (reference sequence). The CDR3 loop is CASSGIAGDDYNEQFF. CDR3 bases read: TGTGCCAGTAGTGGAATAGCGGGAGACGACTACAATGAG.

As concerns this clone: The read is 3 residues too short to cover the CDR3 end, so that end is filled in from the germline J gene. J is TRBJ1-1 and V is TRBV7-3; 7 bases fit TRBD1. There are 19 residues in the CDR3. Trimming cost V 1 base and J 5 bases; bases outside gene matches: 19. Germline V lookup: CDR1 SGHTA, CDR2 FQGTGA. This CDR3 reads CASSLMLISFVKGATEAFF. The CDR3 bases that were read are TGTGCCAGCAGCTTAATGTTGATTTCGTTCGTAAAGGGGGCGACTGAA.

Notes on this clone: Read sequence stops 3 residues before the CDR3 end, and the germline J gene provides the missing end. The chain combines TRBV19 with TRBJ1-1; unclear D gene. Germline V CDR1 and CDR2: LNHDA, SQIVND (reference sequence). V shed 6 bases and J shed 1 base, with 9 bases lying between them. This CDR3 region has 13 residues. The chain's CDR3 is CASRIRGNTEAFF. The sequenced CDR3 bases are TGTGCCAGTAGGATCCGGGGGAACACTGAA.

About this clone itself: The read comes to an end 3 residues before the CDR3 does, leaving the germline J gene to fill in the end. The chain joins TRBV18 to TRBJ1-4; a weak D match, TRBD1 (6 bases). The CDR3 runs to 14 residues. Germline V gene data show CDR1 as KGHSH and CDR2 as LQKENI. V lost 4 bases and J 3 bases, leaving 9 bases between the germline ends. Partial CDR3 DNA: TGTGCCAGCTCACAGACAGGTCCTAATGAAAAA. It encodes CASSQTGPNEK. The complete CDR3 reads CASSQTGPNEKLFF. The entire variable domain, with the rest obtained from reference TRBV18 and TRBJ1-4, is as follows: NAGVMQNPRHLVRRRGQEARLRCSPMKGHSHVYWYRQLPEEGLKFMVYLQKENIIDESGMPKERFSAEFPKEGPSILRIQQVVRGDSAAYFCASSQTGPNEKLFFGSGTQLSVL.

About this clone itself: The read stops 3 residues short of the end of the CDR3; the missing end is completed from the germline J gene. V is TRBV7-8 and J is TRBJ1-5, with TRBD1 identical over 7 bases. The junction had 7 bases not matched to a gene; V was cut back by 5 bases and J by 6 bases. The CDR3 contains 14 residues. Germline CDR1 reads SGHVS; CDR2 reads FQNEAQ. CDR3 bases read: TGTGCCAGCAGCCCAACGGGACAGCCTCAGCCC. It translates to CASSPTGQPQP. The full CDR3 protein reads CASSPTGQPQPQHF.

CDR3 protein: CASSFLAGGPGEQFF. Incomplete CDR3 DNA: TGTGCCAGCAGCTTTCTAGCGGGAGGGCCGGGTGAG. The chain uses TRBV7-6 and TRBJ2-1, with 12 bases aligning to TRBD2. The read ends 3 residues before the CDR3 terminus; that terminus is restored from the germline J gene. This CDR3 has 15 amino acids. With V trimmed by 3 bases and J by 9 bases, 6 bases remained unmatched. Germline CDR1 and CDR2: SGHVS and FNYEAQ.

With respect to this clone: Read data end 3 residues before the CDR3 end; the end is taken from the germline J gene. The chain links TRBV2 to TRBJ1-2, with TRBD1 as a possible D gene (5 bases). Trimming left V 1 base short and J 0 bases short, with 9 bases between. CDR1 is SNHLY and CDR2 is FYNNEI in the germline V gene. This CDR3 has 15 residues. Partial CDR3 DNA: TGTGCCAGCAGTGAAGGGGGCGCATCTAACTATGGC. It is translated as CASSEGGASNYG. The entire CDR3 protein is CASSEGGASNYGYTF.

A word on this clone: The read ends 3 residues shy of where the CDR3 ends; the end is completed using the germline J gene. This chain uses TRBV7-6 with TRBJ1-1; 8 bases agree with TRBD1. The CDR3 sequence is 16 residues long. Trimming took 5 bases from V and 0 from J; bases not matched to a gene: 8. The V gene's germline CDR1 is SGHVS and CDR2 FNYEAQ. The CDR3 DNA, read in part, is TGTGCCAGCAGCCCCTATTGGACAGGGATGAACACTGAA. This encodes CASSPYWTGMNTE. Given in full, the CDR3 is CASSPYWTGMNTEAFF.

Concerning this clone: The read ends 3 residues shy of where the CDR3 ends; the end is completed using the germline J gene. The chain links TRBV6-1 to TRBJ2-1, with 7 bases aligning to TRBD2. The V gene end was trimmed by 3 bases and the J gene end by 7 bases; junction bases not matched to a gene: 9. CDR1 and CDR2 from the germline V gene are MNHNS and SASEGT. The CDR3 loop spans 15 amino acids. The CDR3 bases that were read are TGTGCCAGCAGTGAGCTTAGCGGGCGAGCGAATGAG. This encodes CASSELSGRANE. From start to end, the CDR3 is CASSELSGRANEQFF.

Of note for this clone: Sequencing ends 3 residues short of the CDR3 end; the germline J gene provides the rest. The rearrangement uses TRBV19 and TRBJ2-7, with TRBD1 as a possible D gene (6 bases). The CDR3 is 13 amino acids. Germline lookup yields CDR1 LNHDA and CDR2 SQIVND (reference sequence). V shed 5 bases and J shed 6 bases, with 14 bases lying between them. Here the CDR3 reads CASSPPGRGEQYF. Incomplete CDR3 DNA: TGTGCCAGTAGTCCACCCGGCAGGGGCGAG.